This TCR beta chain was recovered during a study of response to subunit inactivated influenza vaccine. Study outcomes and limitations: Authors proposed each seasonal influenza vaccination draws in few new T cells.

TCRdb fed the RT-PCR reads into MiXCR, producing one record per CDR3 protein. This sample has under 850,000 distinct CDR3 sequences; approximately 17% occur once, and the top ten carry approximately 10%. The CDR3 sequence is 13 residues long. Trimming took 6 bases from V and 6 from J, leaving 15 bases between them. Germline lookup yields CDR1 KGHSH and CDR2 LQKENI. This clonotype has a count of ten or more. Its antigen remains unidentified. The source is a man in his fifties or sixties who received an inactivated influenza vaccine. V and J are TRBV18 and TRBJ2-7; D unclear. Sequences were derived from PBMCs from blood, sampled 5 days after vaccination. The CDR3 bases are TGTGCCAGCTCCCTCACCGATCCCGGCGAGCAGTACTTC. Translation: CASSLTDPGEQYF. Variable domain in full (rest from reference TRBV18 and TRBJ2-7): NAGVMQNPRHLVRRRGQEARLRCSPMKGHSHVYWYRQLPEEGLKFMVYLQKENIIDESGMPKERFSAEFPKEGPSILRIQQVVRGDSAAYFCASSLTDPGEQYFGPGTRLTVT.